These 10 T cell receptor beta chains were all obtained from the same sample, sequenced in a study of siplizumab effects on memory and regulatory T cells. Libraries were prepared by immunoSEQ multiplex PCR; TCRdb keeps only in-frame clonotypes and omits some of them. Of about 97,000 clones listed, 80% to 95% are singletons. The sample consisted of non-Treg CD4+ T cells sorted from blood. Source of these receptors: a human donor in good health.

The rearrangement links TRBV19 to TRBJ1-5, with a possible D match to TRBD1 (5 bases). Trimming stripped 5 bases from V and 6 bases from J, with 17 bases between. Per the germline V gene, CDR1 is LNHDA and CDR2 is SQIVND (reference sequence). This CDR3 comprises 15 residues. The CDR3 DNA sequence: TGTGCCAGTAGTCCGCGACAGCAGGCGACTCAGCCCCAGCATTTT. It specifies CASSPRQQATQPQHF. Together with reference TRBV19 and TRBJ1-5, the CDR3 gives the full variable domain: DGGITQSPKYLFRKEGQNVTLSCEQNLNHDAMYWYRQDPGQGLRLIYYSQIVNDFQKGDIAEGYSVSREKKESFPLTVTSAQKNPTAFYLCASSPRQQATQPQHFGDGTRLSIL.

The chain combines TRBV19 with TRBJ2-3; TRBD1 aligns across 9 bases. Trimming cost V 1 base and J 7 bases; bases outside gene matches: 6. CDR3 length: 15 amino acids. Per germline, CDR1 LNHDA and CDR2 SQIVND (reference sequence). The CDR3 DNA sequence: TGTGCCAGTAGTATAGTGGGACAGGGTGTCAATACGCAGTATTTT. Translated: CASSIVGQGVNTQYF.

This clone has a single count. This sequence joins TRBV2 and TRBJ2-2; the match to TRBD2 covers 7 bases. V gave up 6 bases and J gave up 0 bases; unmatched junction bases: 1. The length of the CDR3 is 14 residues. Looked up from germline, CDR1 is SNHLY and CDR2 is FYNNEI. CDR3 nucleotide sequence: TGTGCCAGCAGGGGGAGGGCGAACACCGGGGAGCTGTTTTTT. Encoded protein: CASRGRANTGELFF.

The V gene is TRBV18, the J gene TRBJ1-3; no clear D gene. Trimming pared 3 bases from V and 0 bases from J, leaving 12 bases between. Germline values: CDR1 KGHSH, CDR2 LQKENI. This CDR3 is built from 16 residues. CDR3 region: CASSPTLGPSGNTIYF. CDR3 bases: TGTGCCAGCTCACCTACCCTAGGCCCCTCTGGAAACACCATATATTTT. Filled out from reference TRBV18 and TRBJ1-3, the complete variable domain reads NAGVMQNPRHLVRRRGQEARLRCSPMKGHSHVYWYRQLPEEGLKFMVYLQKENIIDESGMPKERFSAEFPKEGPSILRIQQVVRGDSAAYFCASSPTLGPSGNTIYFGEGSWLTVV.

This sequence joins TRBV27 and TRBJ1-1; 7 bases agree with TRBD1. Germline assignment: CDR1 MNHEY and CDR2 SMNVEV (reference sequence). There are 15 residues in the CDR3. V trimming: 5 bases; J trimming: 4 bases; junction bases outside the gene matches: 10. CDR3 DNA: TGTGCCAGCAGTCCCACTAGACAGGGCTTCACTGAAGCTTTCTTT. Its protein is CASSPTRQGFTEAFF.

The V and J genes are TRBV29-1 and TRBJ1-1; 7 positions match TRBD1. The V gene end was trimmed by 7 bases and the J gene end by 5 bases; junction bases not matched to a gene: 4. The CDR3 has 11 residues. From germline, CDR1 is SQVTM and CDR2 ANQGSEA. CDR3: CSGRTGTEAFF. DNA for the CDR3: TGCAGCGGCCGGACAGGTACTGAAGCTTTCTTT.

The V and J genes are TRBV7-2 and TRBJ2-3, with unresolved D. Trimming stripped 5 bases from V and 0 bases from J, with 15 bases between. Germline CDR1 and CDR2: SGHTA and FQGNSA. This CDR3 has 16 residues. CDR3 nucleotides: TGTGCCAGCAGCCGCCGGGTAGCACTAAGCACAGATACGCAGTATTTT. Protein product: CASSRRVALSTDTQYF.

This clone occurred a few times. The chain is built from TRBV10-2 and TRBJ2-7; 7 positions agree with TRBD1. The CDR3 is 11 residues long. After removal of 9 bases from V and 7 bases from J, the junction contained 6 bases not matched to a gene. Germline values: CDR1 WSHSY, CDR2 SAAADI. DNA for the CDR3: TGCGCCAGTAAGGGGGCGCGGGAGCAGTACTTC. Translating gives CASKGAREQYF.

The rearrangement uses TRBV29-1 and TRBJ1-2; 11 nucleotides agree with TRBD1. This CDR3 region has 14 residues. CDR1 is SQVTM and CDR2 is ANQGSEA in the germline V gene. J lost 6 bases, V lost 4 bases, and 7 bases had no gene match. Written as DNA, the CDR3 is TGCAGCGTTGGAGTACCGGGACAGGGGGATGGCTACACCTTC. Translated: CSVGVPGQGDGYTF.

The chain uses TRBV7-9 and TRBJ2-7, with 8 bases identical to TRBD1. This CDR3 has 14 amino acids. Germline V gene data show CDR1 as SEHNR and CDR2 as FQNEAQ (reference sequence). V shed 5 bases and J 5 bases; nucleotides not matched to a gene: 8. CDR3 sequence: CASSTDRGSHEQYF. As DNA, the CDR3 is TGTGCCAGCAGCACCGACAGGGGTAGTCACGAGCAGTACTTC.